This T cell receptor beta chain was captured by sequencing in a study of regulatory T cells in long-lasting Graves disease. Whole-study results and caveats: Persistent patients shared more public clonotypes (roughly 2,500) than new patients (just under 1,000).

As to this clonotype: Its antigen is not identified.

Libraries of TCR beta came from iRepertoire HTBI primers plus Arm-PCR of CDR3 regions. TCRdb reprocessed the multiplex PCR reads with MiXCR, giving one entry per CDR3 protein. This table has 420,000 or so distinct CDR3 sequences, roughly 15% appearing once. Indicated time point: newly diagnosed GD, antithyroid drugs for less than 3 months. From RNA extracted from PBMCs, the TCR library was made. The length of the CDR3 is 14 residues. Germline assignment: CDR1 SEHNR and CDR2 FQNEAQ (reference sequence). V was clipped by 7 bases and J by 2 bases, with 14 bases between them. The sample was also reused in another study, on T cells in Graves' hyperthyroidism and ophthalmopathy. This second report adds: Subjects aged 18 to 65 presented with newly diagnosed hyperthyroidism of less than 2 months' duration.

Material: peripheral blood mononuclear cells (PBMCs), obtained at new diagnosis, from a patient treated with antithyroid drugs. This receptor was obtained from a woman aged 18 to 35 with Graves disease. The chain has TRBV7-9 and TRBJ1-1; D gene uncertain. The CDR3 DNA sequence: TGTGCCAGCACCGGTGGAACCATCAACACTGAAGCTTTCTTT. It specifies CASTGGTINTEAFF.